This TCR beta chain was sequenced in a study of T-cell memory formation after mild COVID-19. Study-level findings and limits: The pre-infection memory compartment contained some responding clones, suggesting cross-reactive memory joined.

Only a few counts were recorded for this clonotype. Its antigen remains unidentified. This CDR3 contains 15 residues. V was clipped by 1 base and J by 8 bases; unmatched bases: 5. Germline CDR1 SGHTA, CDR2 FQGNSA. After 5'RACE with constant-segment primers, TCR alpha and TCR beta cDNA libraries carrying sample barcodes and UMIs were obtained. In TCRdb, the 5' RACE reads were re-called with MiXCR into one record per CDR3 protein. The sample contains about 430,000 distinct CDR3 sequences, 24% of which appear only once. The specimen was PBMCs or a T cell subset sorted from them (not recorded which). This chain connects TRBV7-2 to TRBJ1-6; 7 bases match TRBD1. The receptor was derived from an adult woman who had mild COVID-19 (a few samples of this study predate the infection). Cell type and time point are not known. CDR3 sequence: CASSLVTGVHSPLHF. The DNA for the CDR3 is TGTGCCAGCAGCTTAGTAACAGGGGTGCATTCACCCCTCCACTTT.